A single sample is the source of the 9 T cell receptor beta chains below, sequenced in a study of shared clonotypes between healthy human individuals. Sequencing used immunoSEQ multiplex PCR; TCRdb keeps in-frame clones, though not all of them. The sample carries about 2.4 million clones, under 95% recorded once. Material for sequencing was naive CD4+ T cells from PBMCs. The sample's subset: CD45RA+ positively selected. These receptors were taken from a man younger than 35 in good health. Some clones in this sample may be carry-over from other donors' samples.

On this clone itself: In the same sample, other DNA sequences code for this CDR3. This rearrangement joins TRBV5-4 to TRBJ2-5, with unresolved D. This CDR3 contains 13 residues. Germline V CDR1 and CDR2: SGHNT, YYREEE (reference sequence). Trimming stripped 4 bases from V and 5 bases from J, with 12 bases between. The DNA of the CDR3 is TGTGCCAGCAGCAGAGCCTTAGGGGAGACCCAGTACTTC. Protein: CASSRALGETQYF.

The CDR3 is CASHGGGPPDYGYTF. CDR3 sequence (DNA): TGTGCCTCCCACGGGGGGGGGCCTCCGGACTATGGCTACACCTTC. This sequence joins TRBV30 and TRBJ1-2; TRBD1 might be the D (6 bases). Deletions cut 7 bases from V and 3 bases from J, with 21 bases between. The germline V gene has CDR1 GTSNPN and CDR2 SVGIG (reference sequence). The CDR3 consists of 15 residues.

The rearrangement uses TRBV5-1 and TRBJ2-2; 9 nucleotides agree with TRBD2. V dropped 4 bases and J dropped 7; count of bases not matched to a gene: 14. This CDR3 is built from 17 residues. Germline lookup yields CDR1 SGHRS and CDR2 YFSETQ. The CDR3 sequence: CASSPAGLAGSVGELFF. CDR3 nucleotide sequence: TGCGCCAGCAGCCCGGCCGGGCTAGCGGGATCGGTCGGGGAGCTGTTTTTT.

J is TRBJ2-1 and V is TRBV18, with no clear D. The CDR3 extends over 14 amino acids. Trimming took off 0 bases at V and 6 bases at J, with 9 bases between the two ends. Germline CDR1 is KGHSH and CDR2 is LQKENI. The CDR3 DNA reads as TGTGCCAGCTCACCACCTAAGGGTTCCAATGAGCAGTTCTTC. It translates to CASSPPKGSNEQFF. Supplemented by reference TRBV18 and TRBJ2-1, the full variable domain reads NAGVMQNPRHLVRRRGQEARLRCSPMKGHSHVYWYRQLPEEGLKFMVYLQKENIIDESGMPKERFSAEFPKEGPSILRIQQVVRGDSAAYFCASSPPKGSNEQFFGPGTRLTVL.

The V call is TRBV5-1, the J call TRBJ1-5; maybe TRBD1 (5 bases). This CDR3 region has 14 residues. The V end was cut by 3 bases, the J end by 4 bases, with 11 bases between. CDR1 is SGHRS and CDR2 is YFSETQ in the germline V gene. CDR3 residues: CASSSSGGNQPQHF. In DNA form, the CDR3 reads TGCGCCAGCAGCTCCAGCGGGGGTAATCAGCCCCAGCATTTT.

The genes are TRBV28 and TRBJ2-5; TRBD2 matches at 8 bases. Near its end, the DNA agrees better with TRBJ2-7, so the J call may be wrong. CDR3 size: 17 residues. CDR1 and CDR2 (germline): MDHEN, SYDVKM. In DNA form, the CDR3 reads TGTGCCAGCAGCCTTAGTTACGGGAGGGCGAGCTCCTACGAGCAGTACTTC. Translation gives CASSLSYGRASSYEQYF.

The V and J genes are TRBV29-1 and TRBJ2-5; 7 bases fit TRBD2. The CDR3 totals 13 residues. Germline CDR1 reads SQVTM; CDR2 reads ANQGSEA. V gave up 4 bases and J gave up 2 bases; unmatched junction bases: 4. In DNA form, the CDR3 reads TGCAGCGTTGGGACTAGTAGTCAAGAGACCCAGTACTTC. Translating gives CSVGTSSQETQYF.

This clone showed up just a few times. This same CDR3 is encoded by further DNA sequences in the sample. The chain is built from TRBV9 and TRBJ2-7, with 10 bases fitting TRBD2. The trim removed 0 bases at V and 2 bases at J, leaving 5 bases unmatched. CDR1 and CDR2 from the germline V gene are SGDLS and YYNGEE. The length of the CDR3 is 16 residues. The DNA of the CDR3 is TGTGCCAGCAGCGTAGGCCTAGCGGGAGATCCCTACGAGCAGTACTTC. Its translation is CASSVGLAGDPYEQYF.

In regard to this clone: The same CDR3 can be traced to other DNA sequences in this sample. V is TRBV18 and J is TRBJ1-4; no clear D gene. V was shortened by 2 bases and J by 0 bases, with 4 bases between the two germline ends. Germline CDR1 is KGHSH and CDR2 is LQKENI. The CDR3 runs to 14 residues. CDR3 DNA: TGTGCCAGCTCACCAGGGGCAACTAATGAAAAACTGTTTTTT. Residues: CASSPGATNEKLFF.